The 30 T cell receptor beta chains below come from one sample, sequenced in a study of blood T cell repertoires in COVID-19. Measured with immunoSEQ multiplex PCR; TCRdb has only the in-frame clones, and not every one. Among more than 65,000 clones, roughly 80% were seen once, and the ten largest hold around a third. What was sequenced was peripheral blood. The receptors come from a woman in her 70s with acute or convalescent COVID-19.

The chain is built from TRBV5-1 and TRBJ1-4; possible D gene TRBD1, 5 bases. Germline V gene lookup returns CDR1 SGHRS and CDR2 YFSETQ. The V gene lost 1 base and the J gene lost 7 bases, with 11 bases spanning the gap. The CDR3 runs to 14 residues. The CDR3 is CASSLPGVGEKLFF. CDR3 coding DNA: TGCGCCAGCAGCTTGCCGGGGGTGGGTGAAAAACTGTTTTTT.

This chain joins TRBV4-1 and TRBJ2-1; weak D call: TRBD2 (5 bases). Germline lookup yields CDR1 MGHRA and CDR2 YSYEKL. The CDR3 has 16 amino acids. The V and J ends lost 4 bases and 2 bases respectively, with 15 bases between them. CDR3 amino acids: CASSPKVAGPYNEQFF. DNA for the CDR3: TGCGCCAGCAGCCCAAAGGTGGCGGGTCCCTACAATGAGCAGTTCTTC.

The chain has TRBV7-2 and TRBJ2-7, with 8 nucleotides matching TRBD1. The V segment lost 1 base and the J segment 0 bases; nucleotides outside the gene matches: 2. Germline CDR1 and CDR2: SGHTA and FQGNSA. There are 15 residues in the CDR3. The CDR3 is CASSLDRGSSYEQYF. Here the CDR3 DNA reads TGTGCCAGCAGCTTAGACAGGGGGAGCTCCTACGAGCAGTACTTC.

V and J are TRBV7-9 and TRBJ1-6, with 10 bases identical to TRBD1. In germline, CDR1 is SEHNR, CDR2 FQNEAQ (reference sequence). The length of the CDR3 is 15 residues. Losses at the gene ends were 5 bases for V and 7 bases for J; bases not matched to a gene: 5. CDR3 protein: CASSQDRGKNSPLHF. CDR3 coding DNA: TGTGCCAGCAGCCAGGACAGGGGGAAGAATTCACCCCTCCACTTT.

CDR3 loop: CASSLVQGGNTEAFF. The CDR3 DNA reads TGTGCCAGCAGCTTGGTACAGGGCGGGAACACTGAAGCTTTCTTT. V and J are TRBV5-6 and TRBJ1-1; TRBD1 might be the D (6 bases). V dropped 0 bases and J dropped 1 base, with 10 bases sitting between them. This CDR3 spans 15 amino acids. Germline V gene sequence: CDR1 SGHDT, CDR2 YYEEEE.

V usage is TRBV6-5 and J usage is TRBJ2-5, with D possibly matching TRBD1 (5 bases). Germline-derived CDR1 and CDR2 are MNHEY and SVGAGI. The germline V and J ends were trimmed by 6 bases and 5 bases, with 19 bases remaining between them. CDR3 length: 15 amino acids. CDR3 protein: CASRSQGNRPETQYF. DNA for the CDR3: TGTGCCAGCAGATCCCAGGGCAATCGTCCGGAGACCCAGTACTTC.

This clone appeared once. V gene TRBV10-1 combines with J gene TRBJ2-1; no firm D call. V shed 4 bases and J shed 6 bases, with 7 bases lying between them. Looked up from germline, CDR1 is WNHNN and CDR2 is SYGVQD (reference sequence). This CDR3 comprises 12 residues. CDR3 residues: CASSAVPNEQFF. CDR3 nucleotide sequence: TGCGCCAGCAGTGCCGTTCCCAATGAGCAGTTCTTC.

In this sample, this clone turned up once. V is TRBV6-5 and J is TRBJ1-4; the match to TRBD1 covers 7 bases. CDR1 and CDR2 (germline): MNHEY, SVGAGI. The ends lost 6 bases at V and 2 bases at J; junction bases unmatched: 6. The length of the CDR3 is 15 residues. The CDR3 loop is CASRLSTGTNEKLFF. DNA of the CDR3: TGTGCCAGCAGGCTTTCGACAGGGACTAATGAAAAACTGTTTTTT.

The chain employs TRBV18 and TRBJ1-4; D unresolved. CDR1 is KGHSH and CDR2 is LQKENI in the germline V gene. Trimming pared 6 bases from V and 0 bases from J, leaving 14 bases between. The CDR3 runs 16 residues. The CDR3 here is CASSPSSSATNEKLFF. The CDR3 DNA follows: TGTGCCAGCTCCCCCTCGTCGAGTGCAACTAATGAAAAACTGTTTTTT.

V gene TRBV27 combines with J gene TRBJ2-3; D may be TRBD2 (6 bases). Germline V gene data show CDR1 as MNHEY and CDR2 as SMNVEV (reference sequence). The CDR3 contains 14 residues. Trimming removed 8 bases from V and 0 bases from J, with 12 bases in between. The CDR3 sequence: CASAGRISTDTQYF. The CDR3 bases are TGTGCCAGCGCGGGACGGATCAGCACAGATACGCAGTATTTT.

The rearrangement joins TRBV7-2 to TRBJ2-7, with 8 nucleotides matching TRBD1. This CDR3 is built from 19 residues. CDR1 SGHTA and CDR2 FQGNSA come from the germline V gene. V was clipped by 4 bases and J by 3 bases; unmatched bases: 20. CDR3 sequence: CASSSRTGNTYGLVYEQYF. The CDR3 DNA reads TGTGCCAGCAGCTCCCGGACAGGGAATACGTATGGACTGGTCTACGAGCAGTACTTC.

V is TRBV3-1 (or the pseudogene TRBV3-2) and J is TRBJ1-3, with D unclear. CDR1 is LGHDT, CDR2 YNNKEL, per germline (reference sequence). The germline V and J ends were trimmed by 1 base and 3 bases, with 7 bases remaining between them. The CDR3 covers 14 residues. DNA of the CDR3: TGTGCCAGCAGCCAAGGGGCCCATGGAAACACCATATATTTT. As protein: CASSQGAHGNTIYF.

This clone has a handful of counts. The chain couples TRBV5-8 to TRBJ2-2, with D perhaps matching TRBD2 (6 bases). V was clipped by 5 bases and J by 0 bases, with 8 bases between them. Germline V gives CDR1 SGHTS, CDR2 YDEGEE. The CDR3 consists of 14 residues. The DNA of the CDR3 is TGTGCCAGCAGATGGGGGGCGAACACCGGGGAGCTGTTTTTT. It is translated as CASRWGANTGELFF.

This clone was picked up one time. The V gene is TRBV27, the J gene TRBJ1-1; weak D call: TRBD1 (6 bases). V lost 6 bases to trimming and J lost 5 bases, with 13 bases between them. Germline CDR1 MNHEY, CDR2 SMNVEV (reference sequence). This CDR3 contains 13 residues. CDR3 sequence (DNA): TGTGCCAGCAGCTTACAGGGTGAAACTGAAGCTTTCTTT. Its protein is CASSLQGETEAFF.

The chain recombines TRBV30 with TRBJ1-5, with a weak D call TRBD1 (6 bases). Germline V CDR1 and CDR2: GTSNPN, SVGIG (reference sequence). V was trimmed by 1 base and J by 3 bases, leaving 10 bases between them. This CDR3 spans 14 amino acids. The CDR3 spells CAWSAGQNNQPQHF. The CDR3, as DNA: TGTGCCTGGAGTGCAGGACAGAACAATCAGCCCCAGCATTTT.

CDR3 DNA: TGCGCCAGCAGCCGGGCTCCGAGGGGCACAGATACGCAGTATTTT. This gives the protein CASSRAPRGTDTQYF. The rearrangement links TRBV10-2 to TRBJ2-3; a weak D match, TRBD2 (5 bases). The V end lost 6 bases, the J end lost 1 base, and 14 bases lay between the germline ends. The CDR3 is 15 residues long. Germline V gene data show CDR1 as WSHSY and CDR2 as SAAADI.

J is TRBJ2-2 and V is TRBV6-2 or TRBV6-3; 11 nucleotides align to TRBD2. CDR1 MNHEY and CDR2 SVGEGT come from the germline V gene. CDR3 length: 19 amino acids. V shed 5 bases and J 1 base; nucleotides not matched to a gene: 12. This chain's CDR3 is CASSRPTSGLAGNTGELFF. The CDR3 nucleotides read TGTGCCAGCAGTAGACCAACCTCAGGACTAGCGGGGAACACCGGGGAGCTGTTTTTT.

The J gene is TRBJ1-1, the V gene TRBV6-5, with 11 nucleotides matching TRBD1. With V trimmed by 10 bases and J by 11 bases, 9 bases remained unmatched. This CDR3 is built from 12 residues. From germline, CDR1 is MNHEY and CDR2 SVGAGI. The DNA of the CDR3 is TGTGCCACCGGAGGACAGGGGGCTCGGGCTTTCTTT. It encodes CATGGQGARAFF.

DNA for the CDR3: TGTGCCAGCAGCCAAGTTAGTAGCGGGAGGTCCTACAATGAGCAGTTCTTC. This codes for CASSQVSSGRSYNEQFF. The chain has TRBV4-2 and TRBJ2-1; 10 nucleotides line up with TRBD2. V dropped 1 base and J dropped 1; count of bases not matched to a gene: 4. There are 17 residues in the CDR3. Looked up from germline, CDR1 is LGHNA and CDR2 is YNFKEQ.

The chain employs TRBV21-1 and TRBJ2-3; TRBD1, the table's D call, lacks a check against the DNA. TRBV21-1 is assigned pseudogene status. CDR3 size: 16 residues. The DNA for the CDR3 is TGTGCCAGCAGGGGAACAGGGCCAAAGCCAGCAGATACGCAGTATTTT. Translating it yields CASRGTGPKPADTQYF.

DNA for the CDR3: TGTGCCAGCACAAATAGACTAGCGGGAATCTACAATGAGCAGTTCTTC. Translation: CASTNRLAGIYNEQFF. The chain has TRBV7-2 and TRBJ2-1; 11 bases line up with TRBD2. Germline-derived CDR1 and CDR2 are SGHTA and FQGNSA. The V segment lost 7 bases and the J segment 3 bases; nucleotides outside the gene matches: 8. The length of the CDR3 is 16 residues.

This rearrangement joins TRBV9 to TRBJ2-3, with TRBD2 as a possible D gene (6 bases). Deletions cut 0 bases from V and 0 bases from J, with 17 bases between. Germline assignment: CDR1 SGDLS and CDR2 YYNGEE. CDR3 size: 18 residues. The chain's CDR3 is CASSVGPSVLDSTDTQYF. DNA for the CDR3: TGTGCCAGCAGCGTAGGTCCTAGCGTTCTCGATAGCACAGATACGCAGTATTTT.

V usage is TRBV24-1 and J usage is TRBJ2-1; 7 nucleotides match TRBD1. The CDR3 contains 16 residues. Germline V gene lookup returns CDR1 KGHDR and CDR2 SFDVKD. The V segment lost 5 bases and the J segment 2 bases; nucleotides outside the gene matches: 8. In DNA form, the CDR3 reads TGTGCCACCAGTGGTACCGGGACAGAGGCCTACAATGAGCAGTTCTTC. As protein: CATSGTGTEAYNEQFF.

This chain uses TRBV14 with TRBJ2-3, with 15 bases identical to TRBD2. Trimming took 8 bases from V and 0 from J; bases not matched to a gene: 9. This CDR3 spans 18 amino acids. Looked up from germline, CDR1 is SGHDN and CDR2 is FVKESK. The CDR3 DNA sequence: TGTGCCAGCGCACCGGGACTAGCGGGAGGCTATAGCACAGATACGCAGTATTTT. Its protein product is CASAPGLAGGYSTDTQYF.

The gene calls are TRBV4-1 and TRBJ2-1, with 8 bases fitting TRBD2. CDR3 size: 17 residues. The V and J ends lost 4 bases and 3 bases, in that order; junction bases with no gene match: 11. Germline V CDR1 and CDR2: MGHRA, YSYEKL. CDR3 in amino acids: CASSPRTQRGNYNEQFF. In DNA, the CDR3 is TGCGCCAGCAGCCCGAGAACCCAGCGGGGGAACTACAATGAGCAGTTCTTC.

This chain uses TRBV29-1 with TRBJ2-5, with 7 bases aligning to TRBD2. Looked up from germline, CDR1 is SQVTM and CDR2 is ANQGSEA. The CDR3 has 14 residues. The ends lost 6 bases at V and 2 bases at J; junction bases unmatched: 9. The CDR3 reads CSVDAREKQETQYF. CDR3 coding DNA: TGCAGCGTCGACGCGCGGGAGAAACAAGAGACCCAGTACTTC. Looking up the rest from reference TRBV29-1 and TRBJ2-5 gives the full variable domain: SAVISQKPSRDICQRGTSLTIQCQVDSQVTMMFWYRQQPGQSLTLIATANQGSEATYESGFVIDKFPISRPNLTFSTLTVSNMSPEDSSIYLCSVDAREKQETQYFGPGTRLLVL.

This clone was seen a handful of times. The chain couples TRBV6-5 to TRBJ2-4; D gene uncertain. CDR3 length: 12 residues. The V end lost 7 bases, the J end lost 0 bases, and 4 bases lay between the germline ends. Per germline, CDR1 MNHEY and CDR2 SVGAGI. CDR3 in amino acids: CASTVAKNIQYF. The DNA for the CDR3 is TGTGCCAGCACAGTAGCCAAAAACATTCAGTACTTC.

The chain is built from TRBV6-4 and TRBJ2-7; 12 positions match TRBD2. CDR1 is MRHNA and CDR2 is SNTAGT in the germline V gene. The trim removed 8 bases at V and 4 bases at J, leaving 0 bases unmatched. CDR3 length equals 12 residues. For the CDR3, the DNA is TGTGCCAGCGGGACTAGCGGGTACGAGCAGTACTTC. Amino acids: CASGTSGYEQYF.

The rearrangement uses TRBV5-1 and TRBJ2-7; perhaps TRBD1 as D (6 bases). The germline V gene encodes CDR1 SGHRS and CDR2 YFSETQ. The ends were cut back, 4 bases at V and 2 bases at J, with 16 bases in the middle. The CDR3 is 15 amino acids. In DNA, the CDR3 is TGCGCCAGCAGCGTGGGACACACATCTCCCTACGAGCAGTACTTC. Protein product: CASSVGHTSPYEQYF.

This clone was observed once. The V and J genes are TRBV21-1 and TRBJ1-2; the D segment call TRBD1 is taken from the table without a DNA check. TRBV21-1 is described as a pseudogene. The CDR3 sequence is 15 residues long. The CDR3 bases are TGTGCCAGCAGCAAAAGGGGTCAGGGGGCTGCTGGCTACACCTTC. Amino acid sequence: CASSKRGQGAAGYTF.